This T cell receptor beta chain came from a study of blood T cell repertoires in COVID-19. The germline V gene has CDR1 MRHNA and CDR2 SNTAGT. The CDR3 consists of 13 residues. Losses at the gene ends were 6 bases for V and 12 bases for J; bases not matched to a gene: 9. Profiled with immunoSEQ multiplex PCR; TCRdb holds only in-frame clones, not every one. This sample has hundreds of thousands of clones, with around nine tenths found just once. The sequencing input was peripheral blood. The sequence came from a man aged 55 to 69 who had recovered from COVID-19. The genes are TRBV6-4 and TRBJ2-1; 9 nucleotides match TRBD1. The CDR3 region has the DNA TGTGCCAGCAGCGTTATCCGGGGACAGGGGCAGTTCTTC. Its protein product is CASSVIRGQGQFF.